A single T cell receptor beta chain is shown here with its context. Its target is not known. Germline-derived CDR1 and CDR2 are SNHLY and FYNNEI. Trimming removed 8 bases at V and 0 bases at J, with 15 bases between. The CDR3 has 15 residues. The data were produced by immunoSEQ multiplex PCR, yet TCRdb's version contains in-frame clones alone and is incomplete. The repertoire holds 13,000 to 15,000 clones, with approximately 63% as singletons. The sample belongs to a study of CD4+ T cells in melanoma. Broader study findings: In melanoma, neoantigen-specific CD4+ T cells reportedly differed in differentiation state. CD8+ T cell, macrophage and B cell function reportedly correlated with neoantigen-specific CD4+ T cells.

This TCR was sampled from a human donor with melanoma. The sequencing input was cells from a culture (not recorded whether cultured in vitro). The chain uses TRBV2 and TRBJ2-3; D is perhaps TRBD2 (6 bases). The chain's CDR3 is CASYKRGTSTDTQYF. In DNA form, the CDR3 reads TGTGCCAGCTATAAACGGGGGACTAGCACAGATACGCAGTATTTT.